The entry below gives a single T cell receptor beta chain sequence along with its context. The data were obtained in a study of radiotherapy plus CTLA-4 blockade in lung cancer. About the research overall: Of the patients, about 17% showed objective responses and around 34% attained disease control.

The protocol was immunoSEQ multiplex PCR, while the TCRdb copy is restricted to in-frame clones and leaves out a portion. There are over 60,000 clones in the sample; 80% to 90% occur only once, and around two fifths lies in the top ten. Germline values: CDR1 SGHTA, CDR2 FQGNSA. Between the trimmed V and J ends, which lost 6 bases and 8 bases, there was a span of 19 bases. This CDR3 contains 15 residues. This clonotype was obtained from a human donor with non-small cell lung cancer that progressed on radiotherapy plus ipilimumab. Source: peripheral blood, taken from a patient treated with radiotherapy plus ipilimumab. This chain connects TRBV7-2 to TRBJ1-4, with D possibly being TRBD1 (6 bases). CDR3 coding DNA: TGTGCCAGCAGATTACTGGGGGGGGCAGGCGAAAAACTGTTTTTT. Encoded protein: CASRLLGGAGEKLFF.